This T cell receptor (beta chain) was captured in a study of blood T cell repertoires in COVID-19. Per the authors' pipeline: Estimation of nucleated cell counts was performed using reference gene primer amplification. Produced via immunoSEQ multiplex PCR; TCRdb's table is partial and in-frame only. D and trimming come from the DNA, and the V and J calls and clone size come from that table. This table holds fewer than 350,000 clones, approximately 90% found once. The V gene end was trimmed by 4 bases and the J gene end by 3 bases; junction bases not matched to a gene: 7. The germline gives CDR1 SGDLS, CDR2 YYNGEE. The CDR3 has 16 residues.

This chain connects TRBV9 to TRBJ2-1, with 10 bases lining up with TRBD2. The sequencing sample was made of PBMCs or T cells enriched from blood (not recorded which). The receptor's source is a woman between 35 and 50 years old with acute COVID-19. CDR3 protein: CASSTLTSGNYNEQFF. The CDR3 region has the DNA TGTGCCAGCAGCACTCTTACTAGCGGGAACTACAATGAGCAGTTCTTC.